This T cell receptor (beta chain) was captured by sequencing in a study of blood T cell repertoires in COVID-19. Study context: The origin of the acute and convalescent COVID-19 samples was the United States, Italy and Spain. Sources were T cells, B-cell-depleted T cells, or PBMCs; the material itself was cDNA or gDNA.

The germline V gene has CDR1 MNHNS and CDR2 SASEGT. The ends were cut back, 0 bases at V and 10 bases at J, with 12 bases in the middle. The CDR3 is made up of 13 amino acids. Assay: immunoSEQ multiplex PCR; the TCRdb copy retains only in-frame clones and omits some. This table has under 250,000 clones, around 83% appearing once. Sample: peripheral blood. The sequence came from a man aged 40-50 years with active or convalescent COVID-19. The V and J genes are TRBV6-1 and TRBJ1-1; D might be TRBD1 (6 bases). Here the CDR3 DNA reads TGTGCCAGCAGTGAAGCGCTAGGGGGGGGAGCTTTCTTT. Protein sequence: CASSEALGGGAFF.